This T cell receptor beta chain is from a study of early T cells in non-severe SARS-CoV-2 infection. Study-level background: Sequencing of unsorted whole blood was done on bulk RNA, leaving chains unpaired.

This clonotype has a count of ten or more. No antigen is known for it. Unique molecular identifiers (one per individual cDNA molecule) were attached. TCRdb re-analysed the 5' RACE reads in MiXCR, keeping a single row per CDR3 protein. The sample has about 40,000 distinct CDR3 sequences; roughly 4.7% are singletons. Whole-study results and caveats: Private and CD4 specificities were missed by VDJdb matching, skewed to anti-spike CD8.

The CDR3 spans 14 residues. Germline lookup yields CDR1 SSHAT and CDR2 FNYEAQ (reference sequence). This TCR was sampled from an adult who was a healthcare worker with PCR-confirmed SARS-CoV-2 infection or an uninfected control (not recorded which). V usage is TRBV7-7 and J usage is TRBJ1-1; the D gene is possibly TRBD1 (6 bases). Material for sequencing was whole blood. The CDR3 region has the DNA TGTTATGGGTCCCAGGGGCCGAGCGGTACTGAAGCTTTCTTT. This translates into CYGSQGPSGTEAFF.